The subject of this entry is one TCR beta chain. Its antigen is currently not known. No much larger clone exists at a distance of one base, and base qualities are not known. CDR1 and CDR2, looked up from the germline V gene, are MGHRA and YSYEKL. The cysteine opens and the phenylalanine closes a CDR3 of 15 amino acids. The CDR3 DNA has 45 bases and is translated from base 1. A distance of 19 bases separates the germline ends of V and J, which lose 1 base and 11 bases respectively. The library was built by means of PCR. TCRdb records Illumina HiSeq 2500 as the sequencer. To reduce PCR and sequencing biases, unique molecular identifiers were incorporated into the TCR beta cDNA libraries. Per 1 to 10 million input T cells, roughly 0.5 million cDNA molecules were obtained, such that each molecule approximated one T cell. Patient libraries were prepared and sequenced with the same protocol used for the earlier healthy control dataset. Samples belonging to the same batch were prepared together, multiplexed and sequenced on a shared HiSeq lane. Per the authors' processing: MIGEC handled the raw barcoded reads, throwing out single-read molecular identifier groups before consensus assembly and CDR3 extraction. Clonotype tables were post-analysed with VDJtools, normalizing diversity by down-sampling all datasets to the smallest sample size. To correct batch-related cross-sample contamination, repertoire overlap clustering matched CDR3 amino acid sequences but not nucleotide sequences. TCRdb reworked the public reads: Q25 trimming with fastp, MiXCR clone assembly, productive beta chains retained. Rows with a matching CDR3 protein are joined into one entry that keeps the most common DNA and genes. The V and J calls were determined by TCRdb, not by the authors. This sample lists some 700,000 distinct CDR3 sequences; approximately 60% were detected once. The ten biggest clones cover about 11% of the sample.

This sample is drawn from a study of post-analysis software for immune sequencing data (dated by TCRdb to the mid-2010s). Context from the whole study: Recorded disease courses included relapsing-remitting, secondary progressive and progressive-relapsing multiple sclerosis, with some patients lacking subtype annotation. The multiple sclerosis patient repertoires were compared with roughly twelve previously published healthy control repertoires from donors aged roughly 6 to 27 years. A subset of samples was prepared in parallel using single-end sample barcoding, then pooled and co-amplified after Illumina adapter ligation. Study-level results and caveats: Patients showed significantly higher frequencies than controls for a few TRBV segments, among them TRBV5-6, TRBV5-1 and TRBV20-1. The control group was slightly older than the multiple sclerosis patient group. Normalized Chao1 diversity was significantly lower in multiple sclerosis patients than controls, suggesting substantial peripheral T-cell clonal expansion. Strong co-clustering of samples prepared in the same batch was shown by direct clustering with F measure, prompting a batch-effect correction.

TCR beta repertoires were profiled from peripheral blood of 10 to 15 young patients with multiple sclerosis to demonstrate the VDJtools post-analysis software. Multiple sclerosis patients were children and adolescents aged 6 to 15 years. Rearrangement joined TRBV4-1 to TRBJ2-3; the D call is possibly TRBD1 or TRBD2, each sharing 5 bases. The sequencing input was blood. The sequence was obtained from a girl under 10 years old with multiple sclerosis. The encoded CDR3 is CASSQGPHRDLEQYF. The nucleotide sequence is given as TGCGCCAGCAGCCAAGGCCCTCATCGGGACCTAGAGCAGTATTTT.